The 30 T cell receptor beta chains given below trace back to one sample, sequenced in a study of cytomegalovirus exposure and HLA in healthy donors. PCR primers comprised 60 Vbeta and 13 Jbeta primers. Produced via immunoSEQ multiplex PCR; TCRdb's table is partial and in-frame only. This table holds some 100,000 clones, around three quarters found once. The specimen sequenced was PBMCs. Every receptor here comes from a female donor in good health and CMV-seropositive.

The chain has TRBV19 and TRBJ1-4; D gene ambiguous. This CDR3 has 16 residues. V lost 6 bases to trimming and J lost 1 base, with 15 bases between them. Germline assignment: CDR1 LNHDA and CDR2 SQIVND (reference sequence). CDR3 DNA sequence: TGTGCCAGTAGGGTCGAGGGAGGGAAAACTAATGAAAAACTGTTTTTT. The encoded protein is CASRVEGGKTNEKLFF.

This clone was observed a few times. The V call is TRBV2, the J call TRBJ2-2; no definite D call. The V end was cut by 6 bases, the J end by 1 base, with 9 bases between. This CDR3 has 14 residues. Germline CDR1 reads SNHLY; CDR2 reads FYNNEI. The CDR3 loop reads CASSPHRNTGELFF. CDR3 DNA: TGTGCCAGCAGCCCGCATAGGAACACCGGGGAGCTGTTTTTT. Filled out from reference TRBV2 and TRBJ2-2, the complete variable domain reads EPEVTQTPSHQVTQMGQEVILRCVPISNHLYFYWYRQILGQKVEFLVSFYNNEISEKSEIFDDQFSVERPDGSNFTLKIRSTKLEDSAMYFCASSPHRNTGELFFGEGSRLTVL.

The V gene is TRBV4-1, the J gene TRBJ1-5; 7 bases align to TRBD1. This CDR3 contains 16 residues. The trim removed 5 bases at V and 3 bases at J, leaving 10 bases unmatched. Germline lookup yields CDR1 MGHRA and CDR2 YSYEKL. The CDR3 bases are TGCGCCAGCAGCAGACGGACAGGAGGCCCCAATCAGCCCCAGCATTTT. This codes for CASSRRTGGPNQPQHF.

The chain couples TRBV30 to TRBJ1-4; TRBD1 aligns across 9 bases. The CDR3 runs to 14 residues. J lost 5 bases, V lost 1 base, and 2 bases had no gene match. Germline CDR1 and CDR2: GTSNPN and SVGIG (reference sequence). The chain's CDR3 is CAWSGDRVNEKLFF. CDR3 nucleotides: TGTGCCTGGAGTGGGGACAGGGTCAATGAAAAACTGTTTTTT.

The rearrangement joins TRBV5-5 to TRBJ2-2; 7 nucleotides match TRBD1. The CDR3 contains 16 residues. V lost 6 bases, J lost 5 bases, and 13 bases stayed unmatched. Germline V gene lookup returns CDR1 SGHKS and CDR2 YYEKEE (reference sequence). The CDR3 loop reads CASIGRWAGGTGELFF. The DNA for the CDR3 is TGTGCCAGCATAGGGCGTTGGGCAGGGGGAACCGGGGAGCTGTTTTTT.

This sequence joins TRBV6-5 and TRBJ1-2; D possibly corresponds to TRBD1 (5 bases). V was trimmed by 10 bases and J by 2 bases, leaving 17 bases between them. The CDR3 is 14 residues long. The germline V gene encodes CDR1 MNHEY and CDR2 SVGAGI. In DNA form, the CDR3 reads TGTGCCACCACCAAAGGGGCGGGGAACTATGGCTACACCTTC. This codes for CATTKGAGNYGYTF.

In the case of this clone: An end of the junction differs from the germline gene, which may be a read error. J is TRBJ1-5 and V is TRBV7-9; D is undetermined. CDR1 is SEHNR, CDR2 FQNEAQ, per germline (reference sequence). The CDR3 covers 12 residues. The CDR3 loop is CSSTRPGQPQHF. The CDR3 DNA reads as TGTTCCAGCACCCGGCCGGGGCAGCCCCAGCATTTT. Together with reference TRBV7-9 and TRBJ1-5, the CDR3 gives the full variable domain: DTGVSQNPRHKITKRGQNVTFRCDPISEHNRLYWYRQTLGQGPEFLTYFQNEAQLEKSRLLSDRFSAERPKGSFSTLEIQRTEQGDSAMYLCSSTRPGQPQHFGDGTRLSIL.

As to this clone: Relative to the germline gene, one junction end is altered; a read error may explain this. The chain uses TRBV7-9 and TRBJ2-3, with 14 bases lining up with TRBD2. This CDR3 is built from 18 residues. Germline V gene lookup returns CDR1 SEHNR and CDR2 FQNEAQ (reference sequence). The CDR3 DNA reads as TGTTCCAGCTCTCGGGGACTAGCGGGGGCCCTTAGCACAGATACGCAGTATTTT. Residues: CSSSRGLAGALSTDTQYF.

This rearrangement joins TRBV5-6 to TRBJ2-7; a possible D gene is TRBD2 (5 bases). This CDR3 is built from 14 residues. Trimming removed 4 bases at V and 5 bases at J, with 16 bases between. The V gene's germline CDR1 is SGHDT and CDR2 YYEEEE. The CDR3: CASSRTRASDEQYF. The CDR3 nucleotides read TGTGCCAGCAGCCGCACGAGGGCATCCGACGAGCAGTACTTC.

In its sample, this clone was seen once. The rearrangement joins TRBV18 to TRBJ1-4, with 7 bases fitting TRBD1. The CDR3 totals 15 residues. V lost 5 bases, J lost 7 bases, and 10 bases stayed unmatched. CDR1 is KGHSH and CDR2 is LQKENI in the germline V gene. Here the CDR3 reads CASSAQGNIAEKLFF. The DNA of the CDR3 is TGTGCCAGCTCAGCACAGGGGAATATCGCTGAAAAACTGTTTTTT.

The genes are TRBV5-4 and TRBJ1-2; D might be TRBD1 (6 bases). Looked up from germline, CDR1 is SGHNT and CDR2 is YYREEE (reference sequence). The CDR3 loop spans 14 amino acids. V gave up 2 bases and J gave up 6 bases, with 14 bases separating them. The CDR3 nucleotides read TGTGCCAGCAGCTTTGACAGGAAGGTGGATGGCTACACCTTC. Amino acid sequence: CASSFDRKVDGYTF. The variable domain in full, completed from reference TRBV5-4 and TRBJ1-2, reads ETGVTQSPTHLIKTRGQQVTLRCSSQSGHNTVSWYQQALGQGPQFIFQYYREEENGRGNFPPRFSGLQFPNYSSELNVNALELDDSALYLCASSFDRKVDGYTFGSGTRLTVV.

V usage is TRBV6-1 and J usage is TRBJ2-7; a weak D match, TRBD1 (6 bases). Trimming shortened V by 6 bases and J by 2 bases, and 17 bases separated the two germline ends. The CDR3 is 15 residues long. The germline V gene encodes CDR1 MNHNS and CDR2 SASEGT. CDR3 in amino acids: CASRKPGTPTYEQYF. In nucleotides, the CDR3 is TGTGCCAGCAGAAAGCCCGGGACACCCACCTACGAGCAGTACTTC.

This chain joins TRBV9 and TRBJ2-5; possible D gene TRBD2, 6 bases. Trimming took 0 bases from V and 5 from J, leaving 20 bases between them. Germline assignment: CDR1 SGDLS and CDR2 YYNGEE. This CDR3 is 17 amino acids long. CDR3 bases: TGTGCCAGCAGCGTAGGCCCGGCTGGGTTGGGACTTGAGACCCAGTACTTC. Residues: CASSVGPAGLGLETQYF.

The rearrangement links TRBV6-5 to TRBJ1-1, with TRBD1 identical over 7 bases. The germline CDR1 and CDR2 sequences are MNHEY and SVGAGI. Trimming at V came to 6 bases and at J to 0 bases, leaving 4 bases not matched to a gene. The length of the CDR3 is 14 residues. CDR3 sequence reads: CASRGGTVNTEAFF. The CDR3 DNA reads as TGTGCCAGCAGGGGCGGGACAGTGAACACTGAAGCTTTCTTT.

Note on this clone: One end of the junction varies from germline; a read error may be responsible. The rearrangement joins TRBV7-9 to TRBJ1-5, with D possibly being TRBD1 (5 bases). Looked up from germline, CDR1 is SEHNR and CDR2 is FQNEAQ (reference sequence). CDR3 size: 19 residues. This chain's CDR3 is CSSSLVPVVGPNYHQPQHF. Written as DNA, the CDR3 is TGTTCCAGCAGCTTAGTACCCGTCGTGGGGCCCAACTATCATCAGCCCCAGCATTTT.

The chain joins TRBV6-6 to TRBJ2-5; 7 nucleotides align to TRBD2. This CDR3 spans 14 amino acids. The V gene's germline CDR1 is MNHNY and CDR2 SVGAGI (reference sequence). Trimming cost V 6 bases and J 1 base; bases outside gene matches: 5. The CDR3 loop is CASRSGRSQETQYF. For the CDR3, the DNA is TGTGCCAGCAGATCCGGGAGGAGCCAAGAGACCCAGTACTTC.

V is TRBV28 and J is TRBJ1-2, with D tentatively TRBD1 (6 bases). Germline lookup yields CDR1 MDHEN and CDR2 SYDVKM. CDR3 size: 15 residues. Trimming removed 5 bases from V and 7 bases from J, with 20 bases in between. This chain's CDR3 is CASSLRPQGSGGYTF. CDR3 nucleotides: TGTGCCAGCAGTCTCCGCCCCCAGGGGTCGGGTGGCTACACCTTC.

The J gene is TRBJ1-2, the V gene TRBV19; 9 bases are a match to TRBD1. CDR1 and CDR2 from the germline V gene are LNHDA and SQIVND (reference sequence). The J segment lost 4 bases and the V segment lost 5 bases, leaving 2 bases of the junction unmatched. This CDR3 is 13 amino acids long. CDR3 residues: CASSETGGYGYTF. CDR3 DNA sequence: TGTGCCAGTAGTGAGACAGGGGGCTATGGCTACACCTTC.

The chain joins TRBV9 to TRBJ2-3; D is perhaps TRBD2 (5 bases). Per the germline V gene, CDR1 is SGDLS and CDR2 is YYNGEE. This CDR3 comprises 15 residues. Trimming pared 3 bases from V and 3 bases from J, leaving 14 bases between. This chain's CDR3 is CASSASLERTDTQYF. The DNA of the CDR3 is TGTGCCAGCAGCGCGTCCCTAGAGCGGACAGATACGCAGTATTTT.

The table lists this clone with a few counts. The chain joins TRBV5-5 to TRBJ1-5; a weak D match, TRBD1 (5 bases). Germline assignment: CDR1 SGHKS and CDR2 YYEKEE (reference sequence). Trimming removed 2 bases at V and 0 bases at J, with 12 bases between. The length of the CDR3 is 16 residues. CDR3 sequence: CASSFVVGASNQPQHF. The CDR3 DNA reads TGTGCCAGCAGCTTTGTGGTTGGGGCTAGCAATCAGCCCCAGCATTTT.

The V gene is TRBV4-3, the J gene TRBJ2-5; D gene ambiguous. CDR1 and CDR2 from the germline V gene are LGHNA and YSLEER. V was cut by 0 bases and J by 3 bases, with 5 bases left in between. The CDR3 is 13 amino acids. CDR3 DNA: TGCGCCAGCAGCCAAGATGAGGAAGAGACCCAGTACTTC. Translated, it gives CASSQDEEETQYF.

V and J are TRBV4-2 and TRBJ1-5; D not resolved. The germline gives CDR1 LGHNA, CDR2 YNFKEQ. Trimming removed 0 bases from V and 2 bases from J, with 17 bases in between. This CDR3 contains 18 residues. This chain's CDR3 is CASSQDLVDPGGNQPQHF. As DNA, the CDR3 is TGTGCCAGCAGCCAAGATCTGGTGGATCCCGGGGGCAATCAGCCCCAGCATTTT.

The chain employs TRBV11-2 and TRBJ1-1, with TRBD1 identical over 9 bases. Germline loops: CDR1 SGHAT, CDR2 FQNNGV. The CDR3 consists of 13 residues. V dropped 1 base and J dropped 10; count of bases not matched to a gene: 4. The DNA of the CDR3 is TGTGCCAGCAGCTTAGGACAACAGGGGGCAGCTTTCTTT. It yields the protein CASSLGQQGAAFF.

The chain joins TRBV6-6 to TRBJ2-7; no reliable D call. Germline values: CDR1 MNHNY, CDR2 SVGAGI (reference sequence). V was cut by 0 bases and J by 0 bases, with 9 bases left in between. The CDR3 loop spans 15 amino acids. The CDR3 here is CASSYSGTLSYEQYF. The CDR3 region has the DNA TGTGCCAGCAGTTACTCGGGCACGCTCTCCTACGAGCAGTACTTC.

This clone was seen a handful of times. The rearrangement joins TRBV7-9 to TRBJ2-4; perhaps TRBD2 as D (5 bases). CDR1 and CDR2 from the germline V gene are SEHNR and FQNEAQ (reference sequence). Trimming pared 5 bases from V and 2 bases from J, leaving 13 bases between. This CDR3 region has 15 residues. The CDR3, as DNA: TGTGCCAGCAGCCGGACCTCCGGGACCAAAAACATTCAGTACTTC. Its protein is CASSRTSGTKNIQYF.

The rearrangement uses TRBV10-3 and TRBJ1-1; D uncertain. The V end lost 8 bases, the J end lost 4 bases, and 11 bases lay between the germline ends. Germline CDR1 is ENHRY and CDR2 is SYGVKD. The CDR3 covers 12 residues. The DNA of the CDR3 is TGTGCCATCGCGGGGAGCGGCACTGAAGCTTTCTTT. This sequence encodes CAIAGSGTEAFF.

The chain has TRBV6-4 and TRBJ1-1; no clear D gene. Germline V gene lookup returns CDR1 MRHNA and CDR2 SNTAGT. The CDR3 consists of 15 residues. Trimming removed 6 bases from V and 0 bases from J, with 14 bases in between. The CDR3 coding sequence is TGTGCCAGCAGGGACGTTGCAGGCGTGAACACTGAAGCTTTCTTT. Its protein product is CASRDVAGVNTEAFF.

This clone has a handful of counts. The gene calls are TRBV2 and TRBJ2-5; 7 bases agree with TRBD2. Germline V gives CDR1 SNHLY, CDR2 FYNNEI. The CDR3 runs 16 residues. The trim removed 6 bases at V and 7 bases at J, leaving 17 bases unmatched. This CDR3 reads CASREPRDYPGWTQYF. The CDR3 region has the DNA TGTGCCAGCAGGGAACCCCGGGACTACCCGGGTTGGACCCAGTACTTC.

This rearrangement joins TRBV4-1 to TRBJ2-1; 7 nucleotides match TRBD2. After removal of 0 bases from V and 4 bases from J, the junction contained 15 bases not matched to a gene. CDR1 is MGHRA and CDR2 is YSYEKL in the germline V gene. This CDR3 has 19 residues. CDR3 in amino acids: CASSQEAASGRPEYNEQFF. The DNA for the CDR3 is TGCGCCAGCAGCCAAGAGGCGGCTAGCGGCAGACCTGAGTACAATGAGCAGTTCTTC.

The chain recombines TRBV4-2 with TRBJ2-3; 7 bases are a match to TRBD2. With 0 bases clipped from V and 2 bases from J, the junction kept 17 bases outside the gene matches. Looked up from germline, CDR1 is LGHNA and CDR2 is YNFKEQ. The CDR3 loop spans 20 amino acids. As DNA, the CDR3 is TGTGCCAGCAGCCAAGACCCCACTCGCTTCGGCGCGGGGGACACAGATACGCAGTATTTT. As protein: CASSQDPTRFGAGDTDTQYF.